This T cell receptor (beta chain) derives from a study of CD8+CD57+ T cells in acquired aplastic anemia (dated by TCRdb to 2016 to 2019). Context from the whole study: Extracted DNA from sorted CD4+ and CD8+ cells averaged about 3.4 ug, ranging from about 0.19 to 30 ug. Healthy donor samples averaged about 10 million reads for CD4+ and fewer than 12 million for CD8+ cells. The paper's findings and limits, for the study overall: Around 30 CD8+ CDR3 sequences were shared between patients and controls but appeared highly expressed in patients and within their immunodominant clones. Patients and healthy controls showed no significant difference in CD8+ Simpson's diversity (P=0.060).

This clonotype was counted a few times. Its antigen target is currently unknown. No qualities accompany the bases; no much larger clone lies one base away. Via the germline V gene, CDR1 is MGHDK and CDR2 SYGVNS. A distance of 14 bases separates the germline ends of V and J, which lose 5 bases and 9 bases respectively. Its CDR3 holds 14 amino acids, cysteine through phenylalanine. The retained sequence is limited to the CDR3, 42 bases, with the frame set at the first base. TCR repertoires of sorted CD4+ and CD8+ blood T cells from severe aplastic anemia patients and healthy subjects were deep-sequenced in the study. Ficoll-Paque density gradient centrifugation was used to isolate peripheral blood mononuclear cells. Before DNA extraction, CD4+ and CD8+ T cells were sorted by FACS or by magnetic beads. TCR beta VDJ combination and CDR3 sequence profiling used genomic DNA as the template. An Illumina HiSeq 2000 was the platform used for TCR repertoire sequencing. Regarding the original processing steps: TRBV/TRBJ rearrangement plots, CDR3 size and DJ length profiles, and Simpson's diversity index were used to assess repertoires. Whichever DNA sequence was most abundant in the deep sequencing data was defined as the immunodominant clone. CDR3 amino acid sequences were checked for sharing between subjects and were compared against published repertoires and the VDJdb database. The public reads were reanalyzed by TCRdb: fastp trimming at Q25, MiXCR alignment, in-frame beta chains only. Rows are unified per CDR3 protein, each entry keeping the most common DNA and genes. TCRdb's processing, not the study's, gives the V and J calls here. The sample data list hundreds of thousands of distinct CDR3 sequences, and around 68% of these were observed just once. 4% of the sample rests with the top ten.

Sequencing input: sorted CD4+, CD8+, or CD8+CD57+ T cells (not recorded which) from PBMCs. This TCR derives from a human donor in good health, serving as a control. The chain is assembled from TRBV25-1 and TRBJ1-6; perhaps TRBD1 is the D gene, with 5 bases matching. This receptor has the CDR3 CASSSGRLGSPLHF. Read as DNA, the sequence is TGTGCCAGCAGTTCGGGACGGTTGGGTTCACCCCTCCACTTT.